This T cell receptor (beta chain) was observed in a study of cytotoxic CD8 clonotypes in ibrutinib-treated CLL. Study-level background: Among the patients, around ten presented as relapsed/refractory and around 15 as treatment-naive; 17 showed unmutated IGHV. Response sampling came at median 12 months of treatment, ranging about 6 to 40 months.

This clone was picked up a small number of times. What it binds is unknown. Generated by immunoSEQ multiplex PCR, the TCRdb table keeps only in-frame clones and is missing some. The sample consists of approximately 190,000 clones, roughly 65% of them appearing once. Findings and caveats of the study: Clonality climbed at ibrutinib response, then dropped toward baseline at progression. Relative to age-matched healthy donors, clonality at baseline was higher, and it tracked circulating CD8+ T-cell counts.

CDR3 length: 11 residues. Germline values: CDR1 MGHDK, CDR2 SYGVNS. V shed 7 bases and J shed 9 bases, with 9 bases lying between them. The rearrangement links TRBV25-1 to TRBJ2-2; D uncertain. The sequence came from a human donor with chronic lymphocytic leukemia. The sample was PBMCs, taken after 12 months of ibrutinib treatment. This chain's CDR3 is CASTDFRELFF. In DNA form, the CDR3 reads TGTGCCAGCACGGATTTCCGGGAGCTGTTTTTT.